This T cell receptor beta chain was profiled in a study of T-cell reconstitution after alpha-beta-depleted transplantation in children. The library targeted TCRbeta and was prepared with unique molecular identifiers. MiXCR, applied by TCRdb to the PCR reads, yields one record per CDR3 protein. The data show approximately 510,000 distinct CDR3 sequences, about 18% seen once. V trimming: 3 bases; J trimming: 7 bases; junction bases outside the gene matches: 2. The CDR3 extends over 13 amino acids. Germline CDR1 is LGHNA and CDR2 is YNFKEQ. This clonotype was sampled from a human donor who donated a stem cell graft to a child with acute lymphoblastic leukemia. The sample in question was PBMCs from the stem cell graft donor, obtained from the stem cell graft. This chain links TRBV4-2 with TRBJ2-2; TRBD1 aligns across 7 bases. DNA of the CDR3: TGTGCCAGCAGCCATGACAGGGTCGGGGAGCTGTTTTTT. As protein: CASSHDRVGELFF.